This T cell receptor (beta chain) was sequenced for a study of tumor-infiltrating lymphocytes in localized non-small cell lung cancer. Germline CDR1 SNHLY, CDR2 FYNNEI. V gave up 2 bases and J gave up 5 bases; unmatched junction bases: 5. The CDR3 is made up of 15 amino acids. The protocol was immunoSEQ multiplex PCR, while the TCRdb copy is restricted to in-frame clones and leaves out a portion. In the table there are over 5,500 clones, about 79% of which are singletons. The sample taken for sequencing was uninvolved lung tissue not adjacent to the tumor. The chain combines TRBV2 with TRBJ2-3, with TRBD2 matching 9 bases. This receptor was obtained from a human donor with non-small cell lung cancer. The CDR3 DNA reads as TGTGCCAGCAGTGAAAGGCGGGGGGGCGGAGATACGCAGTATTTT. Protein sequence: CASSERRGGGDTQYF.